This T cell receptor beta chain emerged from a study of T cell responses to AZD1222 COVID-19 vaccine. Study results and caveats: An increase in Spike-specific TCR breadth and depth was observed after two AZD1222 doses.

On this clone itself: As yet, its antigen is unknown.

The CDR3 extends over 15 amino acids. The germline V gene has CDR1 SSHAT and CDR2 FNYEAQ (reference sequence). V lost 5 bases, J lost 8 bases, and 9 bases stayed unmatched. Profiled with immunoSEQ multiplex PCR; TCRdb holds only in-frame clones, not every one. Altogether 130,000 or so clones are present, about nine tenths being singletons, with the ten largest covering approximately 7.5%. The chain employs TRBV7-7 and TRBJ2-2; 9 bases map to TRBD2. The sequence was collected from an adult in good health. The sequenced sample was peripheral blood, obtained on day 0 of AZD1222 vaccination. DNA for the CDR3: TGTGCCAGCAGCCCATCGAGCCTAGCGGGGGGGGAGCTGTTTTTT. As protein: CASSPSSLAGGELFF.